A single sample is the source of the 10 T cell receptor beta chains below, sequenced in a study of cytotoxic CD8 clonotypes in ibrutinib-treated CLL (dated by TCRdb to the early 2020s). Library creation used the immunoSEQ multiplex PCR assay. Not all clones reach the TCRdb copy of this immuneACCESS table, which keeps in-frame sequences only. Checked studies attribute under half of the gap to unresolved V genes and leave the rest unexplained. In all, the sample holds more than 11,000 clones, and 55% to 75% of those were seen once. The ten largest make up approximately 5.5% of the sample. Sequencing was performed on PBMCs, taken before ibrutinib treatment. The receptors shown here come from a human donor with chronic lymphocytic leukemia.

The chain is built from TRBV7-2 and TRBJ2-7, with D possibly matching TRBD1 (6 bases). CDR1 and CDR2 from the germline V gene are SGHTA and FQGNSA. Trimming removed 4 bases from V and 6 bases from J, with 13 bases in between. This CDR3 spans 13 amino acids. CDR3 region: CASSSRTAPEQYF. CDR3 in DNA: TGTGCCAGCAGCTCCCGGACAGCCCCCGAGCAGTACTTC.

The chain uses TRBV28 and TRBJ1-2, with 8 bases identical to TRBD1. Germline values: CDR1 MDHEN, CDR2 SYDVKM. The V segment lost 10 bases and the J segment 4 bases; nucleotides outside the gene matches: 23. The CDR3 has 18 residues. DNA of the CDR3: TGTGCCACCCTCCACGAACAGGGGGGGAGAGGTCCCACCTATGGCTACACCTTC. Translated, it gives CATLHEQGGRGPTYGYTF.

This clone was counted only a few times. In the same sample, other DNA sequences code for this CDR3. The chain has TRBV4-2 and TRBJ2-1; the D call may be TRBD1 or TRBD2 (5 bases each). CDR1 and CDR2 (germline): LGHNA, YNFKEQ. Trimming stripped 1 base from V and 0 bases from J, with 7 bases between. The CDR3 is 15 residues long. In DNA, the CDR3 is TGTGCCAGCAGCCAAGGGGGGAGCTCCTACAATGAGCAGTTCTTC. It encodes CASSQGGSSYNEQFF.

The chain joins TRBV5-1 to TRBJ1-2; TRBD1 agrees at 9 bases. In germline, CDR1 is SGHRS, CDR2 YFSETQ. This CDR3 has 16 amino acids. Unmatched junction bases numbered 11, after V lost 4 bases and J lost 4 bases. This CDR3 reads CASSPDTGTGTYGYTF. For the CDR3, the DNA is TGCGCCAGCAGCCCGGACACCGGGACAGGGACCTATGGCTACACCTTC.

The rearrangement joins TRBV18 to TRBJ1-2; a possible D gene is TRBD1 (5 bases). Germline V CDR1 and CDR2: KGHSH, LQKENI. Trimming took 3 bases from V and 0 from J, leaving 14 bases between them. The CDR3 contains 16 residues. CDR3 bases: TGTGCCAGCTCACCCGGTGGGAGGGGAGCTAACTATGGCTACACCTTC. Translated: CASSPGGRGANYGYTF.

The V and J genes are TRBV5-1 and TRBJ1-6; D gene uncertain. Germline CDR1 is SGHRS and CDR2 is YFSETQ. CDR3 length: 16 amino acids. V was cut by 0 bases and J by 8 bases, with 15 bases left in between. Here the CDR3 DNA reads TGCGCCAGCAGCTTGGTACCAGAAAAAATTGATTCACCCCTCCACTTT. Its protein product is CASSLVPEKIDSPLHF.

V gene TRBV19 combines with J gene TRBJ1-1, with a possible D match to TRBD1 (6 bases). Germline-derived CDR1 and CDR2 are LNHDA and SQIVND (reference sequence). The V end was cut by 4 bases, the J end by 5 bases, with 14 bases between. The CDR3 covers 14 residues. CDR3 nucleotides: TGTGCCAGTAGTAGGGGGCCCTGGGAGACTGAAGCTTTCTTT. It is translated as CASSRGPWETEAFF.

Only one count was recorded for this clone. The chain recombines TRBV6-6 with TRBJ1-2; possible D gene TRBD1, 6 bases. The CDR3 consists of 14 residues. Trimming shortened V by 2 bases and J by 1 base, and 8 bases separated the two germline ends. Looked up from germline, CDR1 is MNHNY and CDR2 is SVGAGI (reference sequence). In DNA form, the CDR3 reads TGTGCCAGCAGTTACGAGGGGGGTAACTATGGCTACACCTTC. This codes for CASSYEGGNYGYTF.

This chain connects TRBV7-8 to TRBJ2-3, with 9 nucleotides matching TRBD2. The ends lost 7 bases at V and 6 bases at J; junction bases unmatched: 11. CDR1 is SGHVS and CDR2 is FQNEAQ in the germline V gene. This CDR3 has 15 amino acids. This CDR3 reads CASTLTSGRDDTQYF. DNA of the CDR3: TGTGCCAGCACCCTGACTAGCGGCCGGGATGATACGCAGTATTTT.

The gene calls are TRBV2 and TRBJ1-6; D not certain. This CDR3 contains 15 residues. The germline CDR1 and CDR2 sequences are SNHLY and FYNNEI. Trimming pared 1 base from V and 3 bases from J, leaving 7 bases between. The CDR3 protein is CASSEGVGYNSPLHF. The CDR3 coding sequence is TGTGCCAGCAGTGAAGGGGTTGGCTATAATTCACCCCTCCACTTT.